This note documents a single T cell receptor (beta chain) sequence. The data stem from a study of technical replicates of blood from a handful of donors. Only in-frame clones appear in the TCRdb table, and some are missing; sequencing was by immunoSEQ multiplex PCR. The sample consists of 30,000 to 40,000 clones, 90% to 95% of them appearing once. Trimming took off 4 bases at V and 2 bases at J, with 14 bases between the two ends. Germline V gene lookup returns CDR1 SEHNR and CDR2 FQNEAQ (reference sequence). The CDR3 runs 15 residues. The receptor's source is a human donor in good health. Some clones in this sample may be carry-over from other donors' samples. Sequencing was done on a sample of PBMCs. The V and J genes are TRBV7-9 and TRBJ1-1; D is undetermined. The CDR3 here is CASSSGREVNTEAFF. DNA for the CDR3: TGTGCCAGCAGCTCTGGACGGGAAGTAAACACTGAAGCTTTCTTT.